A single TCR beta chain is shown here with its context. Its specificity is unknown. The junction departs from the called germline gene at one end, perhaps through a read error. This CDR3 has 15 amino acids. The sample is drawn from a study of blood T cells in healthy people across ages. Notes on the study in general: In the absence of known donor CMV status, changes in expanded clonotypes were possibly confounded.

The donors, aged roughly 6 to 95, were healthy Caucasians from Russia. A second PCR, run for roughly 7 to 12 cycles, used a sample-barcoded 5' primer plus a J-beta primer mix. Via MiXCR, TCRdb re-called the 5' RACE reads, giving one row per CDR3 protein. The repertoire holds about 720,000 distinct CDR3 sequences, with 20% to 25% as singletons. These same data were also listed under a study on T cells of mothers and their children.

Sequencing was carried out using blood. This clonotype was sampled from a boy between 10 and 17 years old in good health. The chain carries TRBV12-3 or TRBV12-4 and TRBJ2-5, with no clear D. The CDR3 sequence is CASTTRLGPQEAQYF. Here the CDR3 DNA reads TGTGCCAGCACCACCCGGCTAGGGCCCCAAGAGGCCCAGTACTTC.